This is a list of T cell receptor beta chains from one sample in a study of identical twins. Via MiXCR, TCRdb re-called the 5' RACE reads, giving one row per CDR3 protein. The sample has around 1.7 million distinct CDR3 sequences; about 30% are singletons. The sample comprised cord blood. These receptors all come from a newborn girl in good health. Both conserved end residues are part of each CDR3. Each record gives: clone size, D gene, V gene, J gene, CDR3 protein, CDR3 DNA. D genes are given only for firm matches. Size is stated for part of the rows, as once, few or many counts, or as a class when the clone is expanded.

>-|-|TRBV10-3|TRBJ2-5
CAISEFGTQYF
TGTGCCATCAGTGAGTTTGGGACCCAGTACTTC
>-|-|TRBV16|TRBJ1-5
CASSHPWTSNQPQHF
TGTGCCAGCAGCCATCCATGGACGTCGAATCAGCCCCAGCATTTT
>-|-|TRBV5-1|TRBJ2-7
CASSRDSTNEQYF
TGCGCCAGCAGCCGAGACTCCACCAATGAGCAGTACTTC
>few|-|TRBV9|TRBJ2-6
CASSPNRVGANVLTF
TGTGCCAGCAGCCCTAACAGGGTTGGGGCCAACGTCCTGACTTTC
>-|TRBD2|TRBV20-1|TRBJ2-3
CSGWGWASGGTDTQYF
TGCAGCGGCTGGGGATGGGCTAGCGGGGGCACAGATACGCAGTATTTT
>-|-|TRBV20-1|TRBJ2-7
CSAMAAVDSYEQYF
TGCAGTGCTATGGCAGCGGTCGACTCCTACGAGCAGTACTTC
>few|-|TRBV7-8|TRBJ2-7
CSSSLAWPYEQYF
TGTTCCAGCAGCCTCGCTTGGCCCTACGAGCAGTACTTC
>-|TRBD1|TRBV7-2|TRBJ1-6
CASSLGGDSPYNSPLHF
TGTGCCAGCAGCTTAGGGGGGGACAGCCCTTATAATTCACCCCTCCACTTT
>once|TRBD1|TRBV6-1|TRBJ1-5
CASTRGEGNQPQHF
TGTGCCAGCACCAGGGGGGAGGGTAATCAGCCCCAGCATTTT
>-|-|TRBV5-1|TRBJ1-4
CASSLVSGSNNEKLFF
TGCGCCAGCAGCTTGGTATCGGGGAGTAATAATGAAAAACTGTTTTTT
>once|-|TRBV20-1|TRBJ2-1
CSAITPGPLGYNERFF
TGCAGTGCTATTACTCCGGGACCCCTGGGCTACAATGAGCGGTTCTTC
>few|-|TRBV7-6|TRBJ2-5
CASSPYSETQYF
TGTGCCAGCAGCCCCTATTCGGAGACCCAGTACTTC
>-|-|TRBV25-1|TRBJ1-2
CASSEYGGAYGYTF
TGTGCCAGCAGTGAATACGGGGGGGCCTATGGCTACACCTTC
>many|TRBD2|TRBV11-2|TRBJ2-7
CASSLPSGAGEQYF
TGTGCCAGCAGCTTACCTAGCGGGGCGGGTGAGCAGTACTTC
>-|TRBD2|TRBV5-1|TRBJ2-7
CASSLDSGKYEQYF
TGCGCCAGCAGCTTGGATAGCGGGAAATACGAGCAGTACTTC
>-|-|TRBV28|TRBJ1-6
CGEMHNSPLHF
TGTGGTGAGATGCATAATTCACCCCTCCACTTT
>-|-|TRBV5-5|TRBJ2-7
CASSLVGVGSYEQYF
TGTGCCAGCAGCTTGGTTGGGGTAGGCTCCTACGAGCAGTACTTC
>-|-|TRBV29-1|TRBJ2-7
CSPGRFYEQYF
TGCAGCCCTGGGAGGTTTTACGAGCAGTACTTC
>once|-|TRBV4-1|TRBJ2-4
CASSQESLRLAKNIQYF
TGCGCCAGCAGCCAAGAAAGCCTAAGGTTAGCCAAAAACATTCAGTACTTC
>-|-|TRBV2|TRBJ2-5
CASSELGQEAQYF
TGTGCCAGCAGTGAACTAGGGCAAGAGGCCCAGTACTTC
>-|TRBD2|TRBV12-3/TRBV12-4|TRBJ2-1
CASTLAGSNEQFF
TGTGCCAGCACCCTAGCGGGATCCAATGAGCAGTTCTTC
>few|TRBD1|TRBV20-1|TRBJ2-7
CSARDRVRGQYF
TGCAGTGCCCGGGACAGGGTTAGGGGACAGTACTTC
>-|TRBD2|TRBV4-2|TRBJ2-7
CASSQVLGLAGGSSYEQYF
TGTGCCAGCAGCCAAGTGTTAGGACTAGCGGGAGGGAGCTCCTACGAGCAGTACTTC
>-|TRBD2|TRBV5-1|TRBJ2-1
CASSPPGLGGNEQFF
TGCGCCAGCAGTCCACCGGGACTAGGGGGCAATGAGCAGTTCTTC
>many|-|TRBV3-1|TRBJ2-3
CASSHRSAQYF
TGTGCCAGCAGCCATCGTAGCGCGCAGTATTTT
>-|-|TRBV27|TRBJ2-4
CASSLEGPENIQYF
TGTGCCAGCAGTCTGGAGGGGCCGGAAAACATTCAGTACTTC
>many|-|TRBV12-3/TRBV12-4|TRBJ2-1
CASSPKYNEQFF
TGTGCCAGCTCACCTAAATACAATGAGCAGTTCTTC
>few|TRBD2|TRBV6-2/TRBV6-3|TRBJ2-3
CASSYSTSGRPDTQYF
TGTGCCAGCAGTTACTCGACTAGCGGGAGACCAGATACGCAGTATTTT
>-|TRBD1|TRBV4-1|TRBJ2-2
CAGSQGETGRNTGELFF
TGCGCCGGCAGCCAAGGGGAGACAGGGAGGAACACCGGGGAGCTGTTTTTT
>few|-|TRBV27|TRBJ1-2
CASSLSLPLTSYGYTF
TGTGCCAGCAGTTTATCGCTCCCCCTTACCTCCTATGGCTACACCTTC
>-|TRBD1|TRBV29-1|TRBJ2-1
CSFTGDNEQFF
TGCAGCTTCACAGGGGACAATGAGCAGTTCTTC
>few|TRBD1|TRBV3-1|TRBJ1-2
CASSQSGGSGYTF
TGTGCCAGCAGCCAATCAGGGGGATCCGGCTACACCTTC
>many|TRBD2|TRBV4-2|TRBJ2-1
CASQGLAGGDEQFF
TGTGCCAGCCAGGGACTAGCGGGAGGCGATGAGCAGTTCTTC
>few|TRBD2|TRBV2|TRBJ2-3
CASKGRGGGPDTQYF
TGTGCCAGCAAGGGCCGGGGGGGCGGACCAGATACGCAGTATTTT
>many|TRBD2|TRBV4-2|TRBJ2-3
CASSQGTSVDTQYF
TGTGCCAGCAGCCAAGGGACTAGCGTCGATACGCAGTATTTT
>-|-|TRBV28|TRBJ2-7
CASRPWGAGYEQYF
TGTGCCAGCAGGCCGTGGGGGGCCGGCTACGAGCAGTACTTC